These T cell receptor beta chains were read from a single sample in a study of tumor-infiltrating lymphocytes in primary liver carcinoma. TCRdb called the multiplex PCR reads again in MiXCR, with one record for every CDR3 protein. The profile shows some 190,000 distinct CDR3 sequences, about 55% of them singletons. The sample comprised peripheral blood. The source is a man in his forties or fifties with primary liver carcinoma and hepatitis B virus infection. CDR3s include the opening cysteine and the closing phenylalanine or tryptophan. D genes are given only for firm matches. Part of the rows lack a size; the others show once, few, many or a class for expanded clones.

J gene	clone size	D gene	V gene	CDR3 DNA	CDR3 protein
TRBJ2-1	-	-	TRBV6-5	TGTGCCAGCAGTTACAGGGATGAGCAGTTCTTC	CASSYRDEQFF
TRBJ1-2	many	-	TRBV5-5	TGTGCCAGCAGCTTGGAAGGCGCGAACTATGGCTACACCTTC	CASSLEGANYGYTF
TRBJ2-5	once	-	TRBV6-5	TGTACCAGCAGTTACTCCGGGTTGTTGGAGACCCAGTACTTC	CTSSYSGLLETQYF
TRBJ2-5	-	-	TRBV28	TGTGCCAGCAGCCTGAGTGGGACCCAAGAGACCCAGTACTTC	CASSLSGTQETQYF
TRBJ2-1	many	-	TRBV11-2	TGTGCCAGCAGCTTAGGGGGGGGCTGGAACAATGAGCAGTTCTTC	CASSLGGGWNNEQFF
TRBJ1-2	once	-	TRBV25-1	TGTGCCAGCAGTGAAGGGGCGGGAAGAGGCTACACCTTC	CASSEGAGRGYTF
TRBJ1-4	-	-	TRBV29-1	TGCAGCGTTGCGGGCGGCAGGGGAGGCGGTGAAAAACTGTTTTTT	CSVAGGRGGGEKLFF
TRBJ2-3	-	-	TRBV11-2	TGTGCCAGCAGGGGCGCCTGGGATACGCAGTATTTT	CASRGAWDTQYF
TRBJ2-1	few	-	TRBV6-1	TGTGCCAGCACCCAGGAGGGGAGATACAATGAGCAGTTCTTC	CASTQEGRYNEQFF
TRBJ1-2	-	-	TRBV29-1	TGCAGCATTGCTAAGCCCAACTATGGCTACACCTTC	CSIAKPNYGYTF
TRBJ2-7	-	TRBD2	TRBV5-1	TGCGCCAGCAGCTTGACTAGCGAGCAGGCCTACGAGCAGTACTTC	CASSLTSEQAYEQYF
TRBJ2-1	-	TRBD2	TRBV10-3	TGTGCCATCAGATCAGGACTAGCGGCTTACAATGAGCAGTTCTTC	CAIRSGLAAYNEQFF
TRBJ2-3	few	-	TRBV5-8	TGTGCCAGCAGCCTTCGCCCGTATTTT	CASSLRPYF
TRBJ1-1	-	-	TRBV4-1	TGCGCCAGCAGCCAAGATCGGGCGGGGGGGCAGCACACTGAAGCATTCTTT	CASSQDRAGGQHTEAFF
TRBJ2-7	many	-	TRBV11-2	TGTGCCAGCAGCTTAGAAACAGGGAAGTACGAGCAGTACTTC	CASSLETGKYEQYF
TRBJ2-7	-	-	TRBV6-1	TGTGCCAGCAGTAGAGAAGCGCCAATGGGCGAGCAGTACTTC	CASSREAPMGEQYF
TRBJ1-1	-	TRBD1	TRBV4-1	TGCCCCAGCAGCCAGCAGGGGGTTGAAGCTTTCTTT	CPSSQQGVEAFF
TRBJ1-1	-	-	TRBV7-9	TGTGCCAGCAGTCAACCGGGACTGCCGAACACTGAAGCTTTCTTT	CASSQPGLPNTEAFF
TRBJ2-6	-	-	TRBV4-1	TGCGCCAGCAGCCAAGATAGGTACTCTGGGGCCAACGTCCTGACTTTC	CASSQDRYSGANVLTF
TRBJ2-5	-	-	TRBV5-5	TGTGCCAGCAGCTTGGGACAGACAAAAGAGACCCAGTACTTC	CASSLGQTKETQYF
TRBJ2-2	-	TRBD1	TRBV11-2	TGTGCCAGCATACCCGACAGGGTCGGAACCGGGATGCTGTTTTTT	CASIPDRVGTGMLFF
TRBJ2-1	-	-	TRBV6-5	TGTGCCAACACTTTAGGTGGGTCGGATGAGCAGTTCTTC	CANTLGGSDEQFF
TRBJ1-2	-	-	TRBV29-1	TGCAGCGTTAAAAAGGACACATCCAGTAACTATCGCTACACCTTC	CSVKKDTSSNYRYTF
TRBJ2-1	once	-	TRBV6-1	TGTGCCAGCAGTATAGGGGGCAATGAGCAGTTCTTC	CASSIGGNEQFF
TRBJ2-5	many	-	TRBV11-2	TGTGCCAGCAGCTTTAATGGGGCAGCCCAAGAGACCCAGTACTTC	CASSFNGAAQETQYF
TRBJ1-1	-	TRBD1	TRBV11-2	TGTGCCGGCAGCCTACAGACAGGGAGCACTGAAGCTTTCTTT	CAGSLQTGSTEAFF
TRBJ2-3	few	-	TRBV6-6	TGTGCCAGCAGTTACGGATCAGGGGGGGGGCGGGATACGCAGTATTTT	CASSYGSGGGRDTQYF
TRBJ2-7	-	-	TRBV6-5	TGTGCCAGCAGTTACCCCGGGACAACCTACGAGCAGTACTTC	CASSYPGTTYEQYF
TRBJ2-7	-	-	TRBV12-3/TRBV12-4	TGTGCCAGCAGTTTTAATATTGGGGACTACGAGCAGTACTTC	CASSFNIGDYEQYF
TRBJ2-1	many	-	TRBV11-3	TGTGCCAGCAGCTCCCCCCAGGAGCGGTCCTACAATGAGCAGTTCTTC	CASSSPQERSYNEQFF
TRBJ2-1	-	-	TRBV10-3	TGTGCCATCAGTGAAGGCGGGAATGAGCAGTTCTTC	CAISEGGNEQFF
TRBJ1-1	-	TRBD1	TRBV29-1	TGCACCGTTACGACAGGGGAAGCTTTATTT	CTVTTGEALF
TRBJ2-5	many	-	TRBV29-1	TGCAGCGCGGACAACAGGTTACAAGAGACCCAGTACTTC	CSADNRLQETQYF
TRBJ2-7	-	TRBD2	TRBV29-1	TGCAGCGTACTCCCGGGAGGACTCGGAAACGGGCAGTACTTC	CSVLPGGLGNGQYF
TRBJ1-4	-	-	TRBV7-9	TGTGCCAGCAGCCGTCAAGTACCTAATGAAAAACTGTTTTTT	CASSRQVPNEKLFF
TRBJ2-5	many	TRBD2	TRBV11-1	TGTGCCAGCAGCTATACTAGCGGCCAAGAGACCCAGTACTTC	CASSYTSGQETQYF
TRBJ2-1	-	TRBD2	TRBV4-1	TGCGCCAGCAGCCAAGGTTCCCGGGAGGGCGGTGAGCAGTTCTTC	CASSQGSREGGEQFF
TRBJ2-1	-	TRBD2	TRBV5-1	TGCGCCAGCCTCTCGGGTAGCGGGATGGTAGGGGAGCAGTTCTTC	CASLSGSGMVGEQFF
TRBJ2-1	few	TRBD2	TRBV6-1	TGTGCCAGCAGTACTGGACTAGCGGGAGAGGACGAGCAGTTCTTC	CASSTGLAGEDEQFF
TRBJ2-3	-	TRBD2	TRBV5-6	TGTGCCAGCAGCTTCGGCGGGAGGGCTACAGATACGCAGTATTTT	CASSFGGRATDTQYF
TRBJ2-7	-	-	TRBV21-1	TGTGCCAGCAGCAGTATAGCGGGAGTGTTCTCCTACGAGCAGTACTTC	CASSSIAGVFSYEQYF
TRBJ1-6	-	-	TRBV12-3/TRBV12-4	TGTGCCAGCAGTTGGGAGACTTCACCCCTCCACTTT	CASSWETSPLHF